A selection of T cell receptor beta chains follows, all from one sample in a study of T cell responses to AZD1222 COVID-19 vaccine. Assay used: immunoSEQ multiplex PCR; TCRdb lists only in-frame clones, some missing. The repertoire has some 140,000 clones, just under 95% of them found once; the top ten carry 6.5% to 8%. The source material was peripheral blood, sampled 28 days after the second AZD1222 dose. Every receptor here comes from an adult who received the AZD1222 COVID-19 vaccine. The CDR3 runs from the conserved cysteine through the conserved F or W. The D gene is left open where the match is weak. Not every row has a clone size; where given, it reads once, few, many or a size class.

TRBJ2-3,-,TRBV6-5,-,CASSSEGREGATQYF,TGTGCCAGCAGTTCGGAAGGCAGGGAAGGCGCTACGCAGTATTTT
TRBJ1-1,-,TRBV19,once,CASSGHSTEAFF,TGTGCCAGTAGTGGCCATAGCACTGAAGCTTTCTTT
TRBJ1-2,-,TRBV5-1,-,CASSLEVRGVYGYTF,TGCGCCAGCAGCTTGGAAGTGAGGGGAGTGTATGGCTACACCTTC
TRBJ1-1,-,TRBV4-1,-,CASSQDQRRNTEAFF,TGCGCCAGCAGCCAAGATCAGAGGAGGAACACTGAAGCTTTCTTT
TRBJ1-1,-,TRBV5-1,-,CASSLGYTGLNTEAFF,TGCGCCAGCAGCTTGGGGTATACAGGGCTGAACACTGAAGCTTTCTTT
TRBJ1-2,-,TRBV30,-,CAWSDGVDGYTF,TGTGCCTGGAGCGATGGGGTGGATGGCTACACCTTC
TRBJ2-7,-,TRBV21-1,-,CAHLGRPHSYEQYF,TGTGCCCACTTGGGGAGACCCCACTCCTACGAGCAGTACTTC
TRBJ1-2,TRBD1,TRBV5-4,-,CASLGQATGGYTF,TGTGCCAGCCTCGGACAGGCGACGGGGGGCTACACCTTC
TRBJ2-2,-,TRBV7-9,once,CAIGGGGELFF,TGTGCCATCGGTGGAGGCGGGGAGCTGTTTTTT
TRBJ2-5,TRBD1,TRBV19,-,CASALRGQGWETQYF,TGTGCTTCAGCCCTCCGGGGACAGGGTTGGGAGACCCAGTACTTC
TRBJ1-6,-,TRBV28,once,CASSWGGGNSPLHF,TGTGCCAGCAGCTGGGGCGGGGGTAATTCACCCCTCCACTTT
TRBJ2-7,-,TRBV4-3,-,CASSREDGFYEQYF,TGCGCCAGCAGCCGAGAGGACGGTTTCTACGAGCAGTACTTC
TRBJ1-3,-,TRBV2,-,CASTTPGSGNTIYF,TGTGCCAGCACTACCCCGGGTTCTGGAAACACCATATATTTT
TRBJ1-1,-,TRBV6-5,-,CASSYSSGDTTEAFF,TGTGCCAGCAGTTACTCGAGCGGGGATACCACTGAAGCTTTCTTT
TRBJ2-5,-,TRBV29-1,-,CSVETASDRMETQYF,TGCAGCGTTGAAACAGCGTCTGATAGGATGGAGACCCAGTACTTC
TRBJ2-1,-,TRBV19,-,CASSHMGGYSYNEQFF,TGTGCCAGTAGTCACATGGGGGGCTACTCCTACAATGAGCAGTTCTTC
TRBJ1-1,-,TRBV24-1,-,CATSQDGKAFF,TGTGCCACCAGTCAGGACGGGAAAGCTTTCTTT
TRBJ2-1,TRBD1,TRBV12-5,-,CASGLVLGQGGYNEQFF,TGTGCTAGTGGTTTGGTATTGGGACAGGGGGGTTACAATGAGCAGTTCTTC
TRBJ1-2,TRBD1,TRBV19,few,CASSIAGGQGGYGYTF,TGTGCCAGCAGTATAGCGGGGGGACAGGGCGGGTACGGCTACACCTTC
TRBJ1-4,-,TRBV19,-,CASTTGHGTNEKLFF,TGTGCCAGTACCACGGGACATGGGACTAATGAAAAACTGTTTTTT
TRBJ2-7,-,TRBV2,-,CASSDWDTPEEQYF,TGTGCCAGCAGTGATTGGGACACCCCTGAAGAGCAGTACTTC
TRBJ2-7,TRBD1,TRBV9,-,CASTSTGEVEQYF,TGTGCCAGCACCTCGACAGGGGAGGTCGAGCAGTACTTC
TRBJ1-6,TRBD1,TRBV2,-,CASTKIGQGNSPLHF,TGTGCCAGCACTAAAATAGGACAGGGTAATTCACCCCTCCACTTT
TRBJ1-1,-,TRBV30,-,CAWSQDSNTEAFF,TGTGCCTGGAGTCAGGACAGCAACACTGAAGCTTTCTTT
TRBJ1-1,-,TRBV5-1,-,CASSPLRGGTEAFF,TGCGCCAGCAGCCCACTACGGGGCGGGACTGAAGCTTTCTTT
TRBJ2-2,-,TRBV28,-,CASLGTLNTGELFF,TGTGCCAGCCTAGGGACCTTGAACACCGGGGAGCTGTTTTTT
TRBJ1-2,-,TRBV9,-,CASSPGTNYGYTF,TGTGCCAGCAGCCCGGGGACTAACTATGGCTACACCTTC
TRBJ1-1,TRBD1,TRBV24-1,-,CATSDRGQGTEAFF,TGTGCCACCAGCGACAGGGGGCAGGGCACTGAAGCTTTCTTT
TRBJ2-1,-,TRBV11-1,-,CASSRPWTPSKSEQFF,TGTGCCAGCAGTAGACCCTGGACTCCCAGCAAAAGTGAGCAGTTCTTC